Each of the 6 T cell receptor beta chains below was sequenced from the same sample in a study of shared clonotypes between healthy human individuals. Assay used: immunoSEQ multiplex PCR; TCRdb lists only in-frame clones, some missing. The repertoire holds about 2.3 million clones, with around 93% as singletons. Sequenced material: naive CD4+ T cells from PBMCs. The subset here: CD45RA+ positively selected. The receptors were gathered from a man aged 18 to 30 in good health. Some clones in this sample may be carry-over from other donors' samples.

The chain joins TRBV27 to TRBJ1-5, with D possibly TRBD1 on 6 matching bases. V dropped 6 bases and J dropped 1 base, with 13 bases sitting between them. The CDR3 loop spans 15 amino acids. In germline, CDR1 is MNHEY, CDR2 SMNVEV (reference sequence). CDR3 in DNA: TGTGCCAGCAGCCTACAGGGTAAGAGCAATCAGCCCCAGCATTTT. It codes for CASSLQGKSNQPQHF.

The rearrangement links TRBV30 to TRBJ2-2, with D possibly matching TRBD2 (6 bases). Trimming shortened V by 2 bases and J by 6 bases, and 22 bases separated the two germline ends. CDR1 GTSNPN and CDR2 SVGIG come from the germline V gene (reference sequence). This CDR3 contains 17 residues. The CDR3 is CAWSFGGTLLGSGELFF. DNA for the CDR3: TGTGCCTGGAGTTTCGGCGGGACTCTACTTGGTTCCGGGGAGCTGTTTTTT.

The CDR3 DNA follows: TGTGCCAGCAGCTCGACTCGGGATTACCAAGAGACCCAGTACTTC. Its translation: CASSSTRDYQETQYF. The chain couples TRBV7-2 to TRBJ2-5; D may be TRBD2 (5 bases). This CDR3 spans 15 amino acids. Germline V gives CDR1 SGHTA, CDR2 FQGNSA. Trimming stripped 4 bases from V and 0 bases from J, with 12 bases between. The full variable domain, with the rest looked up from reference TRBV7-2 and TRBJ2-5, is GAGVSQSPSNKVTEKGKDVELRCDPISGHTALYWYRQSLGQGLEFLIYFQGNSAPDKSGLPSDRFSAERTGGSVSTLTIQRTQQEDSAVYLCASSSTRDYQETQYFGPGTRLLVL.

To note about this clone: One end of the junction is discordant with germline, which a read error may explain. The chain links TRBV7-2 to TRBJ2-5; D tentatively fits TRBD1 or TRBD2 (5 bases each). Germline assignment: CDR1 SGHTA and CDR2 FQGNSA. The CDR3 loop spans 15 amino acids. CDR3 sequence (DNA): TGTGCCAGCAGCTTATCGTACGGGGCTCAAGGGACCCAGTACTTC. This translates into CASSLSYGAQGTQYF.

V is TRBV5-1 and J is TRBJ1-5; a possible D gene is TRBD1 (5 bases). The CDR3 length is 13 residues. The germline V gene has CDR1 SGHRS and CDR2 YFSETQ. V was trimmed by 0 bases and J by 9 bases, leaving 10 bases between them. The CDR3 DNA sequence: TGCGCCAGCAGCTTGGCCCCTGGGGGGCCCCAGCATTTT. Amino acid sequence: CASSLAPGGPQHF.

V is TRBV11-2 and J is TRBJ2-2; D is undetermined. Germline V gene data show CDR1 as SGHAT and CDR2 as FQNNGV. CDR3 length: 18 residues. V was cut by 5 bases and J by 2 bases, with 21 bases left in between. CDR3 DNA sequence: TGTGCCAGCAGCGAGGCCGCCAATAGGCTCCACAACACCGGGGAGCTGTTTTTT. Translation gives CASSEAANRLHNTGELFF.